Following are 22 T cell receptor beta chains from one sample sequenced in a study of control samples from healthy donors and cancer patients. TCRdb keeps only in-frame clones here, not all; method: immunoSEQ multiplex PCR. The repertoire consists of around 180,000 clones, with almost 90% occurring once and the leading ten covering nearly 5%. The sequencing sample was made of blood. Receptor source: a woman aged 25 to 45 in good health.

The V call is TRBV9, the J call TRBJ2-1; TRBD2 might be the D (5 bases). The CDR3 has 15 residues. Germline lookup yields CDR1 SGDLS and CDR2 YYNGEE. Trimming removed 1 base from V and 4 bases from J, with 12 bases in between. CDR3 sequence (DNA): TGTGCCAGCAGCGTAAGGCCGGGATCATACAATGAGCAGTTCTTC. It translates to CASSVRPGSYNEQFF. Using reference TRBV9 and TRBJ2-1 for the parts outside the CDR3, the full variable domain is DSGVTQTPKHLITATGQRVTLRCSPRSGDLSVYWYQQSLDQGLQFLIQYYNGEERAKGNILERFSAQQFPDLHSELNLSSLELGDSALYFCASSVRPGSYNEQFFGPGTRLTVL.

J is TRBJ1-1 and V is TRBV2; TRBD1 is a possible D gene (6 bases). Looked up from germline, CDR1 is SNHLY and CDR2 is FYNNEI. The ends were cut back, 7 bases at V and 0 bases at J, with 15 bases in the middle. The CDR3 has 15 residues. The chain's CDR3 is CASKQDSLMNTEAFF. CDR3 sequence (DNA): TGTGCCAGCAAACAGGACAGCCTCATGAACACTGAAGCTTTCTTT. Based on the CDR3 plus reference TRBV2 and TRBJ1-1, the full variable domain is EPEVTQTPSHQVTQMGQEVILRCVPISNHLYFYWYRQILGQKVEFLVSFYNNEISEKSEIFDDQFSVERPDGSNFTLKIRSTKLEDSAMYFCASKQDSLMNTEAFFGQGTRLTVV.

V usage is TRBV7-9 and J usage is TRBJ1-2; D is uncertain. The V end lost 5 bases, the J end lost 0 bases, and 13 bases lay between the germline ends. From germline, CDR1 is SEHNR and CDR2 FQNEAQ (reference sequence). The CDR3 covers 15 residues. This CDR3 reads CASSPPGATNYGYTF. The CDR3 DNA reads TGTGCCAGCAGCCCCCCGGGAGCGACTAACTATGGCTACACCTTC. Filled out from reference TRBV7-9 and TRBJ1-2, the complete variable domain reads DTGVSQNPRHKITKRGQNVTFRCDPISEHNRLYWYRQTLGQGPEFLTYFQNEAQLEKSRLLSDRFSAERPKGSFSTLEIQRTEQGDSAMYLCASSPPGATNYGYTFGSGTRLTVV.

The chain couples TRBV2 to TRBJ1-5; tentative D call: TRBD1 (5 bases). The CDR3 is made up of 14 amino acids. V lost 4 bases and J 6 bases, leaving 13 bases between the germline ends. The germline CDR1 and CDR2 sequences are SNHLY and FYNNEI. CDR3 sequence reads: CASSGQGGGQPQHF. The CDR3 coding sequence is TGTGCCAGCAGTGGTCAGGGAGGAGGTCAGCCCCAGCATTTT.

This clone was picked up a small number of times. Here the CDR3 DNA reads TGTGCCAGCAGCTTGTCTTCCTACGAGCAGTACGTC. Protein: CASSLSSYEQYV. The chain carries TRBV5-6 and TRBJ2-7; D call uncertain. CDR3 size: 12 residues. CDR1 is SGHDT, CDR2 YYEEEE, per germline. V lost 1 base and J lost 1, with 3 bases in between.

About this clone itself: Other DNA variants within this sample encode the same CDR3. V is TRBV2 and J is TRBJ1-2; no definite D call. The CDR3 contains 13 residues. CDR1 is SNHLY and CDR2 is FYNNEI in the germline V gene. V gave up 2 bases and J gave up 4 bases, with 8 bases separating them. The CDR3 region has the DNA TGTGCCAGCAGTGAATCCGGGATCTATGGCTACACCTTC. Encoded protein: CASSESGIYGYTF.

V usage is TRBV4-1 and J usage is TRBJ1-4, with D perhaps TRBD1 (5 bases). V was cut by 0 bases and J by 7 bases, with 12 bases left in between. The CDR3 is 15 residues long. Per germline, CDR1 MGHRA and CDR2 YSYEKL. The DNA for the CDR3 is TGCGCCAGCAGCCAAGAAGGTCAGGGTGGTGAAAAACTGTTTTTT. Its translation is CASSQEGQGGEKLFF.

The gene calls are TRBV5-4 and TRBJ2-2; 7 bases map to TRBD1. CDR1 SGHNT and CDR2 YYREEE come from the germline V gene (reference sequence). With V trimmed by 10 bases and J by 4 bases, 13 bases remained unmatched. The CDR3 loop spans 15 amino acids. The CDR3 loop reads CASNPGTDRTGELFF. The DNA of the CDR3 is TGTGCCTCCAACCCTGGGACAGATCGCACCGGGGAGCTGTTTTTT.

The chain is built from TRBV2 and TRBJ1-1, with D unclear. V was pared by 7 bases and J by 6 bases, with 21 bases between. The CDR3 spans 15 residues. The germline V gene encodes CDR1 SNHLY and CDR2 FYNNEI. The DNA of the CDR3 is TGTGCCAGCATTCAAGTCGGGGAGTTTGGGGCTGAAGCTTTCTTT. Translated: CASIQVGEFGAEAFF.

The chain is built from TRBV2 and TRBJ2-5; 13 bases are a match to TRBD2. Germline V CDR1 and CDR2: SNHLY, FYNNEI. The junction had 7 bases not matched to a gene; V was cut back by 5 bases and J by 1 base. CDR3 size: 17 residues. For the CDR3, the DNA is TGTGCCAGCAGTACCGGACTAGCGGGGGACCTCCAAGAGACCCAGTACTTC. Translating it yields CASSTGLAGDLQETQYF.

V gene TRBV29-1 combines with J gene TRBJ1-1, with TRBD1 matching 7 bases. The CDR3 has 11 residues. V was pared by 6 bases and J by 9 bases, with 7 bases of the junction left unmatched. From germline, CDR1 is SQVTM and CDR2 ANQGSEA. The CDR3 nucleotides are TGCAGCGTGGACCCGAGGGGGCAAGCTTTCTTT. Its translation is CSVDPRGQAFF. The complete variable domain, with remaining parts taken from reference TRBV29-1 and TRBJ1-1, reads SAVISQKPSRDICQRGTSLTIQCQVDSQVTMMFWYRQQPGQSLTLIATANQGSEATYESGFVIDKFPISRPNLTFSTLTVSNMSPEDSSIYLCSVDPRGQAFFGQGTRLTVV.

This clone was recorded once. J is TRBJ1-2 and V is TRBV5-6; 9 bases agree with TRBD1. Germline V CDR1 and CDR2: SGHDT, YYEEEE. The length of the CDR3 is 13 residues. The J segment lost 4 bases and the V segment lost 4 bases, leaving 2 bases of the junction unmatched. CDR3 DNA: TGTGCCAGCAGCCCGGACAGGGGCTATGGCTACACCTTC. It is translated as CASSPDRGYGYTF.

This chain joins TRBV18 and TRBJ1-1; tentatively, D is TRBD1 (5 bases). Trimming left V 6 bases short and J 10 bases short, with 12 bases between. CDR1 and CDR2 (germline): KGHSH, LQKENI. CDR3 length: 11 amino acids. CDR3 sequence: CASSVQGTAFF. The CDR3 DNA sequence: TGTGCCAGCTCTGTGCAGGGTACAGCTTTCTTT.

This CDR3 is CASTPVVVSPLHF. CDR3 sequence (DNA): TGTGCCAGCACCCCCGTAGTGGTCTCACCCCTCCACTTT. This chain links TRBV28 with TRBJ1-6; the D is unclear. This CDR3 has 13 residues. The V gene's germline CDR1 is MDHEN and CDR2 SYDVKM. Trimming took off 7 bases at V and 10 bases at J, with 14 bases between the two ends.

The J gene is TRBJ2-7, the V gene TRBV5-1, with 11 bases that match TRBD2. The CDR3 contains 14 residues. The germline V gene has CDR1 SGHRS and CDR2 YFSETQ. The V gene end was trimmed by 4 bases and the J gene end by 4 bases; junction bases not matched to a gene: 4. The DNA of the CDR3 is TGCGCCAGCAGCGACGGGACTAGCGGATACGAGCAGTACTTC. It translates to CASSDGTSGYEQYF.

The V and J genes are TRBV27 and TRBJ2-7; TRBD1 agrees at 8 bases. V was clipped by 2 bases and J by 6 bases; unmatched bases: 6. Germline lookup yields CDR1 MNHEY and CDR2 SMNVEV (reference sequence). This CDR3 is built from 14 residues. The CDR3 bases are TGTGCCAGCAGTTTAAGTGCCAGGGGGCTCGAGCAGTACTTC. Its protein product is CASSLSARGLEQYF.

CDR3: CASSTQGGNEKLFF. The CDR3 region has the DNA TGTGCCAGCAGCACTCAGGGCGGGAATGAAAAACTGTTTTTT. V gene TRBV7-9 combines with J gene TRBJ1-4; maybe TRBD1 (5 bases). The CDR3 totals 14 residues. Trimming shortened V by 5 bases and J by 5 bases, and 12 bases separated the two germline ends. Germline CDR1 and CDR2: SEHNR and FQNEAQ (reference sequence).

CDR3 sequence: CASSARVDTEAFF. For the CDR3, the DNA is TGTGCCAGTAGTGCCAGGGTGGACACTGAAGCTTTCTTT. V usage is TRBV19 and J usage is TRBJ1-1, with a possible D match to TRBD1 (5 bases). Germline CDR1 reads LNHDA; CDR2 reads SQIVND (reference sequence). The V and J ends lost 5 bases and 3 bases respectively, with 10 bases between them. This CDR3 has 13 amino acids.

This chain joins TRBV6-5 and TRBJ2-5, with D unresolved. V was cut by 6 bases and J by 5 bases, with 13 bases left in between. The CDR3 is 13 residues long. The germline gives CDR1 MNHEY, CDR2 SVGAGI. CDR3 in amino acids: CASRKGGWETQYF. As DNA, the CDR3 is TGTGCCAGCAGAAAGGGTGGTTGGGAGACCCAGTACTTC.

V and J are TRBV5-5 and TRBJ1-2; 9 nucleotides agree with TRBD1. V gave up 1 base and J gave up 6 bases; unmatched junction bases: 4. This CDR3 comprises 14 residues. Germline-derived CDR1 and CDR2 are SGHKS and YYEKEE (reference sequence). CDR3 sequence reads: CASSLPRDRDGYTF. The CDR3 coding sequence is TGTGCCAGCAGCTTGCCCCGGGACAGGGATGGCTACACCTTC. Full variable domain (outside the CDR3, taken from reference TRBV5-5 and TRBJ1-2): DAGVTQSPTHLIKTRGQQVTLRCSPISGHKSVSWYQQVLGQGPQFIFQYYEKEERGRGNFPDRFSARQFPNYSSELNVNALLLGDSALYLCASSLPRDRDGYTFGSGTRLTVV.

This clone was observed once. The V and J genes are TRBV25-1 and TRBJ2-7, with TRBD1 matching 7 bases. This CDR3 has 13 amino acids. Per germline, CDR1 MGHDK and CDR2 SYGVNS. The J segment lost 3 bases and the V segment lost 4 bases, leaving 3 bases of the junction unmatched. CDR3 coding DNA: TGTGCCAGCAGTGGGGACAGATTCTACGAGCAGTACTTC. Residues: CASSGDRFYEQYF.

The chain combines TRBV6-5 with TRBJ2-5; no clear D gene. V lost 8 bases and J 4 bases, leaving 20 bases between the germline ends. Germline lookup yields CDR1 MNHEY and CDR2 SVGAGI. The CDR3 is 15 amino acids. The CDR3 spells CASAPLGVAGETQYF. CDR3 DNA: TGTGCCAGCGCCCCACTTGGGGTAGCCGGAGAGACCCAGTACTTC.